This TCR beta chain was obtained from a study of somatic mutations in cytotoxic T cells in rheumatoid arthritis. Study-wide points: Significant differences in CD8+ T-cell clonality were not found between rheumatoid arthritis patients and healthy controls (age-matched).

This CDR3 is 16 amino acids long. The germline V gene encodes CDR1 MNHEY and CDR2 SMNVEV (reference sequence). V dropped 3 bases and J dropped 2 bases, with 14 bases sitting between them. In regard to this clone: Its antigen remains unknown.

In the original workflow: Patient CD8+ clones exceeding 1% seldom corresponded to published virus-specific TCRB sequences. Generated by immunoSEQ multiplex PCR, the TCRdb table keeps only in-frame clones and is missing some. V and J calls and clone size are copied from that table; D and trimming were computed from the DNA. The repertoire holds approximately 17,000 clones, with 60% to 80% as singletons. The sequence was collected from an adult with rheumatoid arthritis. The specimen was CD8+ T cells sorted from blood. The chain combines TRBV27 with TRBJ2-1, with D unresolved. CDR3 region: CASSLGRAMPYNEQFF. The CDR3, as DNA: TGTGCCAGCAGTTTGGGTCGGGCCATGCCCTACAATGAGCAGTTCTTC.